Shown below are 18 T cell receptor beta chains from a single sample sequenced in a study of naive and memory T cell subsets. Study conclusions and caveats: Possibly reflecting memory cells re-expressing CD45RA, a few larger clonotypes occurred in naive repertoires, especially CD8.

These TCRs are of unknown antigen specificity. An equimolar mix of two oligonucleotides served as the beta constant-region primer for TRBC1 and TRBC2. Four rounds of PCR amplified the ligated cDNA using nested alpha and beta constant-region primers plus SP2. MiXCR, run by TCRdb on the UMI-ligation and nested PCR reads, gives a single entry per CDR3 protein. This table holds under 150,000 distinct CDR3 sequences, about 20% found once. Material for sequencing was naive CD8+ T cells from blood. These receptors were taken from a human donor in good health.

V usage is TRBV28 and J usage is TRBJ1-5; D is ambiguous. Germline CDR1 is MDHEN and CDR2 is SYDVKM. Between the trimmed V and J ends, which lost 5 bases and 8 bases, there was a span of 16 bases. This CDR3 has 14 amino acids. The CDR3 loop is CASSLAQGYEPQHF. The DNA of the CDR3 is TGTGCCAGCAGTCTGGCACAAGGGTACGAGCCCCAGCATTTT.

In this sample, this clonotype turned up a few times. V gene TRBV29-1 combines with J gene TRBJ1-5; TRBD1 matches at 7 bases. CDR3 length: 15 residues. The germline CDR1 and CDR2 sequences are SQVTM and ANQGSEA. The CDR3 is CSYTTGAGRNQPQHF. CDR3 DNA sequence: TGCAGTTATACTACAGGGGCAGGGCGCAATCAGCCCCAGCATTTT.

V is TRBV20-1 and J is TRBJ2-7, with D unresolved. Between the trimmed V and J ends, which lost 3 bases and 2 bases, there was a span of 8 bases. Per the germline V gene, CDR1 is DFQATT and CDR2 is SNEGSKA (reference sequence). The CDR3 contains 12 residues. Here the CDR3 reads CSASKGTYEQYF. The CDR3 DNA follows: TGCAGTGCTAGTAAAGGGACCTACGAGCAGTACTTC.

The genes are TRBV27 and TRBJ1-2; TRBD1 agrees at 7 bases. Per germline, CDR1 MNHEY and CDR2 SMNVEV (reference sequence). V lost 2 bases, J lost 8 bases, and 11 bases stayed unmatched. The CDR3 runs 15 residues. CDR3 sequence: CASSLRFGDRSGYTF. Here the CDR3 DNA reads TGTGCCAGCAGTTTAAGGTTTGGGGACAGATCAGGCTACACCTTC.

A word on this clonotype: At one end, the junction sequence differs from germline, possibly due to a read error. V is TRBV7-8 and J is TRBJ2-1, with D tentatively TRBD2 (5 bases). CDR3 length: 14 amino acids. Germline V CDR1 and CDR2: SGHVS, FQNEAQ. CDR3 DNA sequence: TGTGCCAGCAGCTTGGGGAGCTCCTACAATGAGCGGTTCTTC. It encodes CASSLGSSYNERFF.

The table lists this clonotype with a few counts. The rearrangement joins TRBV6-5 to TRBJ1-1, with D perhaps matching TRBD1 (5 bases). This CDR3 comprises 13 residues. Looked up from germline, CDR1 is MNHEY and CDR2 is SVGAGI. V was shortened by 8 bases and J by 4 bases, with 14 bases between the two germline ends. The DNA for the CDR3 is TGTGCCAGCGGCAGGGATGATGGCACTGAAGCTTTCTTT. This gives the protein CASGRDDGTEAFF.

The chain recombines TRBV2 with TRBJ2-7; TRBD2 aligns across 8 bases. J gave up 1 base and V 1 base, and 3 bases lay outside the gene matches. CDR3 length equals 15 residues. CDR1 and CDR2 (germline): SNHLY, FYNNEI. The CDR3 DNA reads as TGTGCCAGCAGTGAAGGGCGGGAGGTTTCCTACGAGCAGTACTTC. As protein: CASSEGREVSYEQYF.

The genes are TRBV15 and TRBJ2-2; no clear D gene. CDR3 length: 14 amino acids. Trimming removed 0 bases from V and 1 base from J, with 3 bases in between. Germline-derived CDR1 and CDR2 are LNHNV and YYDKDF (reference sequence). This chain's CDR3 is CATSRDRNTGELFF. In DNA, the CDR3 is TGTGCCACCAGCAGAGATAGGAACACCGGGGAGCTGTTTTTT.

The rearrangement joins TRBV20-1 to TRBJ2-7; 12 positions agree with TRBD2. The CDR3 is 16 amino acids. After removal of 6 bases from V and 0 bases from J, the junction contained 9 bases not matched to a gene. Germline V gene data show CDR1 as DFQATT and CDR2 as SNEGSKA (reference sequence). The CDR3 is CSATGLAGTSSYEQYF. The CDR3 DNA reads TGCAGTGCGACGGGACTAGCGGGCACCAGCTCCTACGAGCAGTACTTC.

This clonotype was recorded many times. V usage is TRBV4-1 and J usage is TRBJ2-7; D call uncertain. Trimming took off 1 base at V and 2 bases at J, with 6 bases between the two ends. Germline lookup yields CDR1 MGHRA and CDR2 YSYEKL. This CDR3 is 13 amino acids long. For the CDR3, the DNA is TGCGCCAGCAGCCAAGCGGCGCCCTACGAGCAGTACTTC. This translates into CASSQAAPYEQYF.

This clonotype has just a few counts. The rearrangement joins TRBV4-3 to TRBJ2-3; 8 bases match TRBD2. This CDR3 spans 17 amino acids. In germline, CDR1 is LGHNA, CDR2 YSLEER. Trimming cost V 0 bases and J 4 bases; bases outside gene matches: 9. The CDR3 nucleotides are TGCGCCAGCAGCCAAGACAATCTACGGGGGGGGGCAGATACGCAGTATTTT. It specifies CASSQDNLRGGADTQYF.

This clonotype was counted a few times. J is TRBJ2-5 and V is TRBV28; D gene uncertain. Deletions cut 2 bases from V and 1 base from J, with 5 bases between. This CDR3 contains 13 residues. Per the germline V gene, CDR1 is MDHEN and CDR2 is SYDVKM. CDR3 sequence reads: CASSLLPQETQYF. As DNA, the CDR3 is TGTGCCAGCAGTTTACTGCCCCAAGAGACCCAGTACTTC.

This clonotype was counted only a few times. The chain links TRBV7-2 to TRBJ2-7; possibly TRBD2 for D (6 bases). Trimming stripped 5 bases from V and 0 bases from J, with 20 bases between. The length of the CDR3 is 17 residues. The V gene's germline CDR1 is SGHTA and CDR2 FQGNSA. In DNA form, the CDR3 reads TGTGCCAGCAGCCCAAACCCCACTAGCCTCCGCTCCTACGAGCAGTACTTC. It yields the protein CASSPNPTSLRSYEQYF.

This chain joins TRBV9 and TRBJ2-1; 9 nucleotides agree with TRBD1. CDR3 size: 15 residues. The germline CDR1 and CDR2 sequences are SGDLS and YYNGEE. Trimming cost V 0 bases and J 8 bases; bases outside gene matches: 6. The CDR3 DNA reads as TGTGCCAGCAGCGTAGCGGGACAGGGTAACTATGAGCAGTTCTTC. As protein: CASSVAGQGNYEQFF.

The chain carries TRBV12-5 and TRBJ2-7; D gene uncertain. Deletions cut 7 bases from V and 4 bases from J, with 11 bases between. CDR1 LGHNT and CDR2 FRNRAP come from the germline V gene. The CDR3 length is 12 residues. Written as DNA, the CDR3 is TGTGCTAGTGCCGCCGGTGCATACGAGCAGTACTTC. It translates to CASAAGAYEQYF.

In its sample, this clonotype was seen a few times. DNA for the CDR3: TGCAGCGTTGTGTGGACTAGCGGGAGGGCCTTCCGTCTGGAGACCCAGTACTTC. Translation: CSVVWTSGRAFRLETQYF. V is TRBV29-1 and J is TRBJ2-5; 15 nucleotides match TRBD2. The CDR3 runs 18 residues. Trimming took 4 bases from V and 5 from J; bases not matched to a gene: 14. Germline CDR1 SQVTM, CDR2 ANQGSEA. Combining the CDR3 with reference TRBV29-1 and TRBJ2-5 gives the whole variable domain SAVISQKPSRDICQRGTSLTIQCQVDSQVTMMFWYRQQPGQSLTLIATANQGSEATYESGFVIDKFPISRPNLTFSTLTVSNMSPEDSSIYLCSVVWTSGRAFRLETQYFGPGTRLLVL.

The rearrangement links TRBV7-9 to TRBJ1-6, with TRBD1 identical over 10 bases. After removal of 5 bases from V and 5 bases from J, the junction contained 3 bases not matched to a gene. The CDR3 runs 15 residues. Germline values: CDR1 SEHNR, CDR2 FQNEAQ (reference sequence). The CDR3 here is CASSAGQGHNSPLHF. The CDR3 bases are TGTGCCAGCAGCGCGGGACAGGGGCATAATTCACCCCTCCACTTT.

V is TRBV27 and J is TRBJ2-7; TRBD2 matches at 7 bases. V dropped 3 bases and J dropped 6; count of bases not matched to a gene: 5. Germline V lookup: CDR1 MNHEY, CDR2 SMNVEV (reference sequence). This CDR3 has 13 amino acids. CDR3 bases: TGTGCCAGCAGTTTCGGGGGGTCAGGCGAGCAGTACTTC. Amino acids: CASSFGGSGEQYF.